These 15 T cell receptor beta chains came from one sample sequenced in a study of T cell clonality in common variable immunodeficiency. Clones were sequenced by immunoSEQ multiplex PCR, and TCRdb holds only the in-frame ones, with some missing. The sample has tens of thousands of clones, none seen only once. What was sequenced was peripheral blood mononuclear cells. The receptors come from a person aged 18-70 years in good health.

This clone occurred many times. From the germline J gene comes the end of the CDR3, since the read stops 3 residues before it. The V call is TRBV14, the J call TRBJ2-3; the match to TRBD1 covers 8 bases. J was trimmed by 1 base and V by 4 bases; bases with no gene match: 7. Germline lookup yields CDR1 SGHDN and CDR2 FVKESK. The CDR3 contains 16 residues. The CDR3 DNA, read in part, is TGTGCCAGCAGCCGGACAGGGACTCCACGCACAGATACG. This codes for CASSRTGTPRTDT. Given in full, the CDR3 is CASSRTGTPRTDTQYF.

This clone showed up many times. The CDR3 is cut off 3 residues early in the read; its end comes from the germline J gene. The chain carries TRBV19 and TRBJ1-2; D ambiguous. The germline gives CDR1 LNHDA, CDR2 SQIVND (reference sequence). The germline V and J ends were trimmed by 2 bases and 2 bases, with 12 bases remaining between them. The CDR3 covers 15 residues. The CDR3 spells CASSITSVRNYGYTF. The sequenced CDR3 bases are TGTGCCAGTAGTATAACGTCAGTCAGAAACTATGGC.

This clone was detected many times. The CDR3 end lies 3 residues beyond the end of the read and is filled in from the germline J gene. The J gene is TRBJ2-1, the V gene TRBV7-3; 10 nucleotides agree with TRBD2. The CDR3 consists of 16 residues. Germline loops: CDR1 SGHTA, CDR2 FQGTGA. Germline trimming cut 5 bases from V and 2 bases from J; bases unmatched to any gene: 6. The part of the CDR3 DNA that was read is TGTGCCAGCAGCCCTGTAGCGGGAGGCCCCTACAATGAG. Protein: CASSPVAGGPYNE. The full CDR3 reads CASSPVAGGPYNEQFF. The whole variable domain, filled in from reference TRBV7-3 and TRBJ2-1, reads GAGVSQTPSNKVTEKGKYVELRCDPISGHTALYWYRQSLGQGPEFLIYFQGTGAADDSGLPNDRFFAVRPEGSVSTLKIQRTERGDSAVYLCASSPVAGGPYNEQFFGPGTRLTVL.

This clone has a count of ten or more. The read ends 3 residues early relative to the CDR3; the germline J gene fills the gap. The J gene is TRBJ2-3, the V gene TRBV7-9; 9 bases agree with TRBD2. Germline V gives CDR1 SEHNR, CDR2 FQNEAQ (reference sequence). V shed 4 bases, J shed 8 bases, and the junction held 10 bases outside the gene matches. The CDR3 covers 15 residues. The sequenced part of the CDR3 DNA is TGTGCCAGCAGCTCCCGTAGCGGGAGTGCCGGTACG. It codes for CASSSRSGSAGT. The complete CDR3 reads CASSSRSGSAGTQYF.

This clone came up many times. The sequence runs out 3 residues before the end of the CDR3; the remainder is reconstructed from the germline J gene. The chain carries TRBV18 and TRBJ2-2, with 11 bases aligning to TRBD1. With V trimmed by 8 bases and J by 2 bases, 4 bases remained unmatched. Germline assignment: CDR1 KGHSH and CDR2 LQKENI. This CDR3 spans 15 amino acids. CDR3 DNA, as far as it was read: TGTGCCAGCCCCGGACAGGGGGCCAACACCGGGGAG. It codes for CASPGQGANTGE. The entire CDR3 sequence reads CASPGQGANTGELFF. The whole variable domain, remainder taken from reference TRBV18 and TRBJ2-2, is NAGVMQNPRHLVRRRGQEARLRCSPMKGHSHVYWYRQLPEEGLKFMVYLQKENIIDESGMPKERFSAEFPKEGPSILRIQQVVRGDSAAYFCASPGQGANTGELFFGEGSRLTVL.

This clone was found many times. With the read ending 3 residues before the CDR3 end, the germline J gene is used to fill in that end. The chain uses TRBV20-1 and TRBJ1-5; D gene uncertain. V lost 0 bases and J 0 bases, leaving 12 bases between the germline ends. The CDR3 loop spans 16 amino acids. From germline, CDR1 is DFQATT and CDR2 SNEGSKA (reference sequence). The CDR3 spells CSAREYSRYSNQPQHF. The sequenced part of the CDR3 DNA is TGCAGTGCTAGAGAGTACAGCCGATATAGCAATCAGCCC.

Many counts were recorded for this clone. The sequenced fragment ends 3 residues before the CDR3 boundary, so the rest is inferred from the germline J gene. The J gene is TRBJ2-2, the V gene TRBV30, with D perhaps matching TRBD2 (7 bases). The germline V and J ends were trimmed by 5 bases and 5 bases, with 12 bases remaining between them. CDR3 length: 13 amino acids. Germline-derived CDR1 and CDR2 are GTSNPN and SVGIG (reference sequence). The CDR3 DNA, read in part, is TGTGCCTGGTATAGGGGGGGAACCGGGGAG. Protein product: CAWYRGGTGE. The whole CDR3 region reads CAWYRGGTGELFF.

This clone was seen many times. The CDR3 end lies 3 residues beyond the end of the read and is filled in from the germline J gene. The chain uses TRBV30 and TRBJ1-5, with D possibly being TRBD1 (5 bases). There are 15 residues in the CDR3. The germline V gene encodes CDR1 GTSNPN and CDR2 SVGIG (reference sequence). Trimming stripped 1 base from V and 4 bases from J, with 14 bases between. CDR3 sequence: CAWSDEQGLNQPQHF. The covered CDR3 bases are TGTGCCTGGAGTGACGAGCAGGGTCTTAATCAGCCC.

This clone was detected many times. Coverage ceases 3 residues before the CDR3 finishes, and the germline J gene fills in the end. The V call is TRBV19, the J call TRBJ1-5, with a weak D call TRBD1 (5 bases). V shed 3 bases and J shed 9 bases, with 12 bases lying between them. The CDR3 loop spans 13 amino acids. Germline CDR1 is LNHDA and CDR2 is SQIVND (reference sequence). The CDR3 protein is CASSIRGGGPQHF. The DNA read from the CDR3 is TGTGCCAGTAGTATTAGGGGTGGTGGGCCC.

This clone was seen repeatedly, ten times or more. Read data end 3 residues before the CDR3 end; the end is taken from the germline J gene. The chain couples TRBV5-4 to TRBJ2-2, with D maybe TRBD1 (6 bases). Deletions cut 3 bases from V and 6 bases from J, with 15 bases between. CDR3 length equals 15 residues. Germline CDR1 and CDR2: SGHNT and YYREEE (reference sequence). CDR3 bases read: TGTGCCAGCAGCTCCCCAGACAGGCTAGCCGGGGAG. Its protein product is CASSSPDRLAGE. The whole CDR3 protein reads CASSSPDRLAGELFF.

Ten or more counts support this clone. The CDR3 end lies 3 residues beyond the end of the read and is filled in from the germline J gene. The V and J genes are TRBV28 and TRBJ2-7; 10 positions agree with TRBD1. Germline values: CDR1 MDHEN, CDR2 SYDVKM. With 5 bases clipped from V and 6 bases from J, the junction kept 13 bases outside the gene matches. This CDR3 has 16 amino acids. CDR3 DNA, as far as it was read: TGTGCCAGCAGTGACCTAACGGGACAGGGGAATAGCGAG. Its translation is CASSDLTGQGNSE. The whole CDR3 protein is CASSDLTGQGNSEQYF.

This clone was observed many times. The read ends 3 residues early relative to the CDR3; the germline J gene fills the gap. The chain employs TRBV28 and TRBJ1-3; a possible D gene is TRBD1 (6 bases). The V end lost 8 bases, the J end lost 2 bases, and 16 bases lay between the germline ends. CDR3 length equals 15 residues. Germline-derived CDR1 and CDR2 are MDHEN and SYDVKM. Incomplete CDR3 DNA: TGTGCCAGCGGATTAGGGGGGGTCCCTGGAAACACC. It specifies CASGLGGVPGNT. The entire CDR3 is CASGLGGVPGNTIYF.

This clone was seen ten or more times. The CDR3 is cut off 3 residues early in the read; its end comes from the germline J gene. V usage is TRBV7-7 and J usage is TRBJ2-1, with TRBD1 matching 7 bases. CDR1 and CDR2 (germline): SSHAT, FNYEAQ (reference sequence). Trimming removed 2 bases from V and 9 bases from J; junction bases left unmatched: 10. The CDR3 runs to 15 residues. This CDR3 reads CASSLSPTGVGEQFF. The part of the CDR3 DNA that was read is TGTGCCAGCAGCTTAAGCCCAACAGGGGTTGGTGAG.

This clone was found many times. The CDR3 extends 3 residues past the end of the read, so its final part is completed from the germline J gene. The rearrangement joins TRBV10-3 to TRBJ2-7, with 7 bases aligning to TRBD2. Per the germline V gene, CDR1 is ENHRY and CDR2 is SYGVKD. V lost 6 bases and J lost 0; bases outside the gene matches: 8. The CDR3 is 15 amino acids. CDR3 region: CAISLSSGLSYEQYF. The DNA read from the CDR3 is TGTGCCATCAGCCTCAGTAGCGGGCTCTCCTACGAG.

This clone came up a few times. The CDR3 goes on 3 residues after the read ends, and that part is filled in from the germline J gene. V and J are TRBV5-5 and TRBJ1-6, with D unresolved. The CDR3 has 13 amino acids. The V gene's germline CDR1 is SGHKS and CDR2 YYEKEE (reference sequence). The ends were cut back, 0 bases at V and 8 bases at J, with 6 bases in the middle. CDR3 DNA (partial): TGTGCCAGCAGCTTGGCCGGGTATTCACCC. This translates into CASSLAGYSP. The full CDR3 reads CASSLAGYSPLHF.